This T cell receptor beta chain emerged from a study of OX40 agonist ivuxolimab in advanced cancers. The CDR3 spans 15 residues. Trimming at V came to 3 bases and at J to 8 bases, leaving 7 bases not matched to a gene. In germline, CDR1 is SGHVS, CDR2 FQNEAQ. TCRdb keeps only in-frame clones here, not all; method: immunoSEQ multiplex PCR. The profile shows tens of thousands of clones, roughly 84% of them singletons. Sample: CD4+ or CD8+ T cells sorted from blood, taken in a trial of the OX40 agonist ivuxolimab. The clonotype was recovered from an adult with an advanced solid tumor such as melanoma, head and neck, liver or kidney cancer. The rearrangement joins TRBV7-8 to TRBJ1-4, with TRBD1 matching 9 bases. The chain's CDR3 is CASSFLQGAREKLFF. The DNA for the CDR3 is TGTGCCAGCAGCTTTCTACAGGGGGCTCGGGAAAAACTGTTTTTT.